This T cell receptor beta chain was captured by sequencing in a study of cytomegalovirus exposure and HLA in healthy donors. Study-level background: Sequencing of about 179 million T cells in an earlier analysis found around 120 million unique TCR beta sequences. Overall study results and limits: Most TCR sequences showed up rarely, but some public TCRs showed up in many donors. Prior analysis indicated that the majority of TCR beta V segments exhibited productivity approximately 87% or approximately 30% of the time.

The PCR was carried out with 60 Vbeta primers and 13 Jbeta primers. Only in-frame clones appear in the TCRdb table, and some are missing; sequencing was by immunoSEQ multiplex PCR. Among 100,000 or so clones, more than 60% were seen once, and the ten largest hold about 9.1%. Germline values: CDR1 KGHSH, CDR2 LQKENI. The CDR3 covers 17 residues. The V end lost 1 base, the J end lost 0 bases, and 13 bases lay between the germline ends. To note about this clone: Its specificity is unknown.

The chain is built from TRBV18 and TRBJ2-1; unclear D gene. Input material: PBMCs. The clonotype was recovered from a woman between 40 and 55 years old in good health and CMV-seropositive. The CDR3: CASSPQRGSGSYNEQFF. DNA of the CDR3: TGTGCCAGCTCACCACAGCGAGGTTCGGGCTCCTACAATGAGCAGTTCTTC. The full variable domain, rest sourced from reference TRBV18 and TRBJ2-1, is NAGVMQNPRHLVRRRGQEARLRCSPMKGHSHVYWYRQLPEEGLKFMVYLQKENIIDESGMPKERFSAEFPKEGPSILRIQQVVRGDSAAYFCASSPQRGSGSYNEQFFGPGTRLTVL.